In its sample, the clone carrying this TCR beta chain was seen a few times. Between the trimmed V and J ends, which lost 2 bases and 0 bases, there was a span of 8 bases. Germline CDR1 reads MNHEY; CDR2 reads SVGAGI. There are 15 residues in the CDR3. The sample comes from a study of blood T cells in healthy people across ages. Combining a sample-barcoded 5' primer with a J-beta primer mix, a second PCR ran for about 6 to 12 cycles. TCRdb ran MiXCR on the 5' RACE reads and lists one entry per CDR3 protein. The sample lists approximately 1,000,000 distinct CDR3 sequences, less than 45% occurring once. The individuals who served as donors were healthy Caucasians living in Russia, aged roughly 6 to 95.

The source of this sequence is a man aged 18 to 30 in good health. The sequencing input was blood. This chain joins TRBV6-5 and TRBJ2-1; no reliable D call. The CDR3 here is CASSYRPSSYNEQFF. For the CDR3, the DNA is TGTGCCAGCAGTTACCGGCCGAGCTCCTACAATGAGCAGTTCTTC.